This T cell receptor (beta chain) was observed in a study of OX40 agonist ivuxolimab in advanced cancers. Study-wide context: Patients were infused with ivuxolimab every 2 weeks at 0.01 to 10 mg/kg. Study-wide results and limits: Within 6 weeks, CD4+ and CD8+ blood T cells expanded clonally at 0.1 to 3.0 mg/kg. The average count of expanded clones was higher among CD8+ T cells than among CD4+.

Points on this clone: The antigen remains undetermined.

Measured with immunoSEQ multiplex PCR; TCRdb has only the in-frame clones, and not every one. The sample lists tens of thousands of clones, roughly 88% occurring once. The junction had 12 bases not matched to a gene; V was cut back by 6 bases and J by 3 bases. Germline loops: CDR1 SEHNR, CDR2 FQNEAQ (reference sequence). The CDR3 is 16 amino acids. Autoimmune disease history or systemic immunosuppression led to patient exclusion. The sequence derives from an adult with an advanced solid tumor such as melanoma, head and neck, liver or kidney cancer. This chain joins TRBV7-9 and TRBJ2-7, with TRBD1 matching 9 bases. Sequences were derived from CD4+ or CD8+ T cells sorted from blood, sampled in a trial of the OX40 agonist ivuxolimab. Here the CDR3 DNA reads TGTGCCAGCAGTCGTGACGGGACAGGGAAAAGCTACGAGCAGTACTTC. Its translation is CASSRDGTGKSYEQYF.